These 32 T cell receptor beta chains were sequenced from one sample in a study of blood T cell repertoires in COVID-19. Assay: immunoSEQ multiplex PCR; the TCRdb copy retains only in-frame clones and omits some. The sample lists some 74,000 clones; approximately 80% were seen once. The sample consisted of peripheral blood. These TCRs come from a human donor in a cohort sampled during active COVID-19.

The chain uses TRBV5-1 and TRBJ2-5; 15 bases match TRBD2. The CDR3 has 16 amino acids. Germline assignment: CDR1 SGHRS and CDR2 YFSETQ. Germline trimming cut 4 bases from V and 4 bases from J; bases unmatched to any gene: 5. The CDR3 DNA is TGCGCCAGCAGCGGGATGGGACTAGCGGGAGGAGAGACCCAGTACTTC. Its translation: CASSGMGLAGGETQYF.

The chain joins TRBV30 to TRBJ1-3; TRBD1 matches 8 bases. V dropped 5 bases and J dropped 1; count of bases not matched to a gene: 4. The germline V gene has CDR1 GTSNPN and CDR2 SVGIG (reference sequence). CDR3 length: 14 residues. CDR3: CAWGQGESGNTIYF. The CDR3 coding sequence is TGTGCCTGGGGACAGGGAGAGTCTGGAAACACCATATATTTT.

The CDR3 DNA follows: TGTGCCAGCAGTCCGGGTGATTTTCGAAGCCTCCACTTT. Translated: CASSPGDFRSLHF. This chain joins TRBV28 and TRBJ1-6; D unclear. Germline V gene data show CDR1 as MDHEN and CDR2 as SYDVKM. This CDR3 is built from 13 residues. Trimming took 5 bases from V and 15 from J, leaving 17 bases between them.

This sequence joins TRBV29-1 and TRBJ2-7; D is possibly TRBD1 (6 bases). This CDR3 has 13 amino acids. V was cut by 7 bases and J by 3 bases, with 16 bases left in between. Looked up from germline, CDR1 is SQVTM and CDR2 is ANQGSEA. In DNA, the CDR3 is TGCAGCGCGATAACAGGGAAAAGCTACGAGCAGTACTTC. Translated, it gives CSAITGKSYEQYF.

J is TRBJ1-5 and V is TRBV25-1, with D tentatively TRBD1 (5 bases). This CDR3 spans 14 amino acids. The germline gives CDR1 MGHDK, CDR2 SYGVNS. Trimming left V 4 bases short and J 6 bases short, with 13 bases between. CDR3 loop: CASSGSGLGQPQHF. The CDR3 bases are TGTGCCAGCAGTGGGTCAGGGCTGGGTCAGCCCCAGCATTTT.

This chain joins TRBV5-1 and TRBJ1-5, with 9 nucleotides matching TRBD1. The CDR3 is made up of 14 amino acids. J was trimmed by 6 bases and V by 4 bases; bases with no gene match: 5. CDR1 is SGHRS and CDR2 is YFSETQ in the germline V gene. In DNA, the CDR3 is TGCGCCAGCAGCCCGGGACAGGGCGGTCAGCCCCAGCATTTT. Amino acids: CASSPGQGGQPQHF.

The chain combines TRBV6-5 with TRBJ2-7, with 11 bases lining up with TRBD1. The CDR3 totals 15 residues. J gave up 2 bases and V 7 bases, and 7 bases lay outside the gene matches. Per germline, CDR1 MNHEY and CDR2 SVGAGI. Here the CDR3 DNA reads TGTGCCAGCACAAAGGGACAGGGGGTTCCCTACGAGCAGTACTTC. Residues: CASTKGQGVPYEQYF.

Only a few counts were recorded for this clone. This chain connects TRBV3-1 (or the pseudogene TRBV3-2) to TRBJ1-1, with no clear D. V dropped 1 base and J dropped 7 bases, with 16 bases sitting between them. CDR1 is LGHDT and CDR2 is YNNKEL in the germline V gene (reference sequence). This CDR3 has 15 residues. The CDR3 DNA sequence: TGTGCCAGCAGCCAAGGGAGAAAGCCCGCGCTTGAAGCTTTCTTT. Its translation: CASSQGRKPALEAFF.

In its sample, this clone was seen once. V gene TRBV25-1 combines with J gene TRBJ1-1; possible D gene TRBD1, 5 bases. The germline V gene encodes CDR1 MGHDK and CDR2 SYGVNS. This CDR3 is 14 amino acids long. Trimming removed 6 bases from V and 3 bases from J, with 14 bases in between. The CDR3 loop reads CASRESSGDTEAFF. The CDR3 nucleotides read TGTGCCAGCAGAGAAAGTTCGGGGGACACTGAAGCTTTCTTT. The variable domain in full, completed from reference TRBV25-1 and TRBJ1-1, reads EADIYQTPRYLVIGTGKKITLECSQTMGHDKMYWYQQDPGMELHLIHYSYGVNSTEKGDLSSESTVSRIRTEHFPLTLESARPSHTSQYLCASRESSGDTEAFFGQGTRLTVV.

This chain joins TRBV18 and TRBJ2-7; D gene ambiguous. This CDR3 comprises 13 residues. From germline, CDR1 is KGHSH and CDR2 LQKENI. V lost 3 bases to trimming and J lost 0 bases, with 6 bases between them. CDR3 region: CASSPSGSYEQYF. The CDR3 DNA reads TGTGCCAGCTCACCCTCAGGCTCCTACGAGCAGTACTTC. The full variable domain, completed using reference TRBV18 and TRBJ2-7, is NAGVMQNPRHLVRRRGQEARLRCSPMKGHSHVYWYRQLPEEGLKFMVYLQKENIIDESGMPKERFSAEFPKEGPSILRIQQVVRGDSAAYFCASSPSGSYEQYFGPGTRLTVT.

The CDR3 is CSADRSDTQYF. The CDR3 DNA follows: TGCAGCGCCGATCGGTCAGATACGCAGTATTTT. The rearrangement uses TRBV29-1 and TRBJ2-3, with D hard to call. CDR1 is SQVTM and CDR2 is ANQGSEA in the germline V gene. V was trimmed by 7 bases and J by 4 bases, leaving 9 bases between them. The CDR3 is 11 amino acids.

The J gene is TRBJ2-1, the V gene TRBV11-3; TRBD2 matches 13 bases. The trim removed 5 bases at V and 8 bases at J, leaving 9 bases unmatched. Germline CDR1 and CDR2: SGHNT and YENEEA. This CDR3 has 16 residues. CDR3 region: CASSQGLAGVVDEQFF. For the CDR3, the DNA is TGTGCCAGCAGCCAAGGACTAGCGGGAGTGGTTGATGAGCAGTTCTTC.

This clone has just one count. The rearrangement links TRBV5-4 to TRBJ1-1; perhaps TRBD1 as D (6 bases). This CDR3 contains 16 residues. The germline V and J ends were trimmed by 4 bases and 4 bases, with 20 bases remaining between them. Germline V gives CDR1 SGHNT, CDR2 YYREEE (reference sequence). The CDR3 nucleotides read TGTGCCAGCAGCCCCGAGGCGAGGGGCAGGGGCACTGAAGCTTTCTTT. Amino acid sequence: CASSPEARGRGTEAFF.

The chain couples TRBV24-1 to TRBJ2-7; possibly TRBD2 for D (6 bases). From germline, CDR1 is KGHDR and CDR2 SFDVKD. The CDR3 runs 14 residues. Trimming removed 5 bases at V and 5 bases at J, with 15 bases between. DNA for the CDR3: TGTGCCACCAGTGTGGGGGGTGTTCCAGACGAGCAGTACTTC. This gives the protein CATSVGGVPDEQYF.

V and J are TRBV27 and TRBJ2-7; TRBD2 matches 7 bases. CDR3 length equals 16 residues. Trimming cost V 2 bases and J 4 bases; bases outside gene matches: 11. Per the germline V gene, CDR1 is MNHEY and CDR2 is SMNVEV (reference sequence). The CDR3: CASSLTPRPLAYEQYF. Here the CDR3 DNA reads TGTGCCAGCAGTTTAACCCCCCGTCCACTAGCGTACGAGCAGTACTTC.

The chain has TRBV6-1 and TRBJ1-2; 7 bases fit TRBD1. CDR3 length: 17 amino acids. J gave up 6 bases and V 2 bases, and 15 bases lay outside the gene matches. In germline, CDR1 is MNHNS, CDR2 SASEGT. The CDR3 DNA follows: TGTGCCAGCAGTGAATCTTGGACAGGTTTTAATTGGGATGGCTACACCTTC. The encoded protein is CASSESWTGFNWDGYTF.

This clone was detected only once. The V gene is TRBV9, the J gene TRBJ2-3; 13 nucleotides agree with TRBD2. Trimming cost V 3 bases and J 3 bases; bases outside gene matches: 1. CDR1 is SGDLS and CDR2 is YYNGEE in the germline V gene. CDR3 length equals 15 residues. DNA for the CDR3: TGTGCCAGCAGCGCACTAGCGGGAGGGACAGATACGCAGTATTTT. Its protein is CASSALAGGTDTQYF. Full variable domain (outside the CDR3, taken from reference TRBV9 and TRBJ2-3): DSGVTQTPKHLITATGQRVTLRCSPRSGDLSVYWYQQSLDQGLQFLIQYYNGEERAKGNILERFSAQQFPDLHSELNLSSLELGDSALYFCASSALAGGTDTQYFGPGTRLTVL.

This rearrangement joins TRBV15 to TRBJ2-1, with D tentatively TRBD2 (7 bases). Deletions cut 5 bases from V and 9 bases from J, with 14 bases between. Germline CDR1 is LNHNV and CDR2 is YYDKDF (reference sequence). The CDR3 loop spans 13 amino acids. CDR3 sequence: CATSPSGRGEQFF. CDR3 nucleotides: TGTGCCACCAGCCCTAGCGGCAGGGGTGAGCAGTTCTTC.

This chain joins TRBV5-4 and TRBJ1-4, with D perhaps matching TRBD1 (6 bases). Germline lookup yields CDR1 SGHNT and CDR2 YYREEE (reference sequence). V lost 5 bases and J lost 4, with 15 bases in between. CDR3 length: 15 residues. CDR3 region: CASSNPGQLNEKLFF. The CDR3 bases are TGTGCCAGCAGTAATCCGGGACAACTTAATGAAAAACTGTTTTTT.

The chain links TRBV7-2 to TRBJ2-3; 13 positions agree with TRBD2. This CDR3 spans 17 amino acids. The ends lost 1 base at V and 7 bases at J; junction bases unmatched: 8. Germline lookup yields CDR1 SGHTA and CDR2 FQGNSA. The CDR3 nucleotides are TGTGCCAGCAGCTTAGGGACCGGGACTAGCGGGAAATATACGCAGTATTTT. Amino acid sequence: CASSLGTGTSGKYTQYF.

The chain combines TRBV4-2 with TRBJ2-7, with D tentatively TRBD1 (6 bases). V gave up 4 bases and J gave up 6 bases, with 16 bases separating them. Germline V lookup: CDR1 LGHNA, CDR2 YNFKEQ. This CDR3 is built from 14 residues. As DNA, the CDR3 is TGTGCCAGCAGCCCAAGGACAGTGGTTGGCGAGCAGTACTTC. This sequence encodes CASSPRTVVGEQYF.

This clone turned up a few times. J is TRBJ2-7 and V is TRBV5-1, with TRBD2 matching 7 bases. CDR1 and CDR2 (germline): SGHRS, YFSETQ. Germline trimming cut 4 bases from V and 6 bases from J; bases unmatched to any gene: 7. This CDR3 comprises 13 residues. The CDR3 region has the DNA TGCGCCAGCAGCCCTGGACTAGATGGCGAGCAGTACGTC. Translating it yields CASSPGLDGEQYV.

J is TRBJ2-7 and V is TRBV6-6; D unresolved. V lost 0 bases and J lost 4, with 7 bases in between. Germline values: CDR1 MNHNY, CDR2 SVGAGI (reference sequence). The CDR3 totals 13 residues. CDR3 region: CASSYSTQYEQYV. Written as DNA, the CDR3 is TGTGCCAGCAGTTACTCAACACAGTACGAGCAGTACGTC.

This chain links TRBV28 with TRBJ1-2; D gene unclear. CDR1 MDHEN and CDR2 SYDVKM come from the germline V gene. The CDR3 consists of 14 residues. With 3 bases removed from V and 5 bases from J, the gap between germline ends came to 13 bases. The CDR3 loop reads CASSFRPIGYGYTF. CDR3 nucleotide sequence: TGTGCCAGCAGTTTTAGGCCGATCGGGTATGGCTACACCTTC.

J is TRBJ1-5 and V is TRBV18, with D uncertain. The V end lost 3 bases, the J end lost 2 bases, and 14 bases lay between the germline ends. CDR1 is KGHSH, CDR2 LQKENI, per germline. The CDR3 consists of 16 residues. The CDR3: CASSPLRTEGNQPQHF. CDR3 nucleotide sequence: TGTGCCAGCTCACCTCTGCGAACCGAGGGCAATCAGCCCCAGCATTTT.

The chain carries TRBV30 and TRBJ1-4; a possible D gene is TRBD1 (5 bases). V gave up 4 bases and J gave up 8 bases, with 11 bases separating them. Germline assignment: CDR1 GTSNPN and CDR2 SVGIG (reference sequence). The CDR3 is 12 residues long. The CDR3 region is CAWKGLGEKLFF. CDR3 nucleotides: TGTGCCTGGAAGGGGTTAGGGGAAAAACTGTTTTTT.

The chain carries TRBV5-6 and TRBJ2-7; TRBD2 agrees at 7 bases. Trimming cost V 1 base and J 3 bases; bases outside gene matches: 7. Germline V gene lookup returns CDR1 SGHDT and CDR2 YYEEEE. The length of the CDR3 is 15 residues. CDR3 sequence: CASSLKRAGVYEQYF. The CDR3 coding sequence is TGTGCCAGCAGCTTGAAAAGGGCGGGGGTCTACGAGCAGTACTTC.

The chain uses TRBV7-2 and TRBJ2-5; D remains ambiguous. The germline gives CDR1 SGHTA, CDR2 FQGNSA. V was trimmed by 3 bases and J by 4 bases, leaving 6 bases between them. The CDR3 loop spans 12 amino acids. This CDR3 reads CASSLRPETQYF. The CDR3 coding sequence is TGTGCCAGCAGCTTGCGTCCAGAGACCCAGTACTTC.

The gene calls are TRBV4-1 and TRBJ2-1, with unresolved D. The CDR3 has 13 residues. The V gene lost 1 base and the J gene lost 7 bases, with 8 bases spanning the gap. Germline V gene lookup returns CDR1 MGHRA and CDR2 YSYEKL. CDR3 loop: CASSQAARNEQFF. CDR3 bases: TGCGCCAGCAGCCAAGCCGCCAGAAATGAGCAGTTCTTC.

The V gene is TRBV6-5, the J gene TRBJ2-5, with TRBD1 matching over 12 bases. This CDR3 has 16 residues. Per the germline V gene, CDR1 is MNHEY and CDR2 is SVGAGI. The trim removed 2 bases at V and 5 bases at J, leaving 6 bases unmatched. CDR3 residues: CASSYRGQGARETQYF. CDR3 coding DNA: TGTGCCAGCAGTTACCGGGGACAGGGGGCCCGGGAGACCCAGTACTTC.

The chain carries TRBV9 and TRBJ2-2; no reliable D call. Germline CDR1 SGDLS, CDR2 YYNGEE. The CDR3 loop spans 17 amino acids. Trimming removed 0 bases at V and 1 base at J, with 13 bases between. The CDR3 loop reads CASSVDSGFGNTGELFF. Here the CDR3 DNA reads TGTGCCAGCAGCGTAGATTCCGGGTTTGGGAACACCGGGGAGCTGTTTTTT.

V and J are TRBV28 and TRBJ1-6; 9 bases are shared with TRBD1. The CDR3 extends over 16 amino acids. Germline CDR1 and CDR2: MDHEN and SYDVKM. V lost 7 bases and J lost 10; bases outside the gene matches: 14. The DNA of the CDR3 is TGTGCCAGCACCTCCCCCAGGGACAGGGACGAATCACCCCTCCACTTT. It specifies CASTSPRDRDESPLHF.